One TCR beta chain is described in this entry. The table came from immunoSEQ multiplex PCR; TCRdb's copy has only in-frame clones and leaves some out. There are about 270,000 clones in the sample; 81% occur only once, and around 2.9% lies in the top ten. Germline loops: CDR1 MNHNY, CDR2 SVGAGI (reference sequence). V was trimmed by 5 bases and J by 0 bases, leaving 19 bases between them. This CDR3 region has 18 residues. This specimen belongs to a study of blood T cell repertoires in COVID-19. The TCR comes from a woman aged 60 to 75 with active or convalescent COVID-19. The V and J genes are TRBV6-6 and TRBJ2-2; D perhaps matches TRBD1 (6 bases). Material for sequencing was peripheral blood. CDR3 in amino acids: CASSRPLTGTANTGELFF. CDR3 bases: TGTGCCAGCAGTCGGCCCCTAACAGGGACCGCGAACACCGGGGAGCTGTTTTTT.